Sequencing of this TCR beta chain was carried out in a study of sequential checkpoint blockade in melanoma. Study background: Arm A got nivolumab then ipilimumab; arm B the reverse, 1:1. After both sequences, patients received maintenance nivolumab.

Concerning this clone: In the same sample, other DNA sequences code for this CDR3.

TCRdb keeps only in-frame clones here, not all; method: immunoSEQ multiplex PCR. The data hold 25,000 to 30,000 clones, with more than 80% observed a single time. This CDR3 region has 13 residues. V gave up 3 bases and J gave up 4 bases, with 9 bases separating them. Per germline, CDR1 PRHDT and CDR2 FYEKMQ (reference sequence). The treatment: randomized to nivolumab then ipilimumab (arm A) or the reverse (arm B). No patient had prior DNA-damaging chemotherapy. From thawed PBMCs, live CD3+CD8+ cells negative for CD19 and CD56 were sorted. The source material was CD8+ T cells sorted from blood (inferred from file names), sampled from a patient given nivolumab and ipilimumab in sequence. This chain uses TRBV13 with TRBJ1-2; no firm D call. This receptor was taken from a human donor with melanoma. The CDR3 sequence: CASSLGQFYGYTF. DNA of the CDR3: TGTGCCAGCAGCTTGGGCCAGTTCTATGGCTACACCTTC.